What follows are 8 T cell receptor beta chains derived from one specimen sequenced in a study of blood T cell repertoires in COVID-19 (dated by TCRdb to between 2020 and 2021). Library preparation was by the immunoSEQ multiplex PCR assay. This immuneACCESS table, as held by TCRdb, lists in-frame sequences with V and J called but not all clones. Of the missing ones, under half trace to an unresolved V gene in checked studies; the others have no known cause. The sample has some 250,000 clones on record, approximately 83% of them singletons. Over 1.5% of the sample lies in the top ten. The sequenced sample was PBMCs or T cells enriched from blood (not recorded which). The receptor set was obtained from a woman between 50 and 59 years old who had recovered from COVID-19.

For this clone: This may be a read error, as it is one base from a much larger clone. The V gene is TRBV5-6, the J gene TRBJ1-1, with D unresolved. The V end lost 2 bases, the J end lost 4 bases, and 6 bases lay between the germline ends. CDR1 and CDR2 from the germline V gene are SGHDT and YYEEEE. CDR3 size: 12 residues. Here the CDR3 reads CASSLQSTEAFF. CDR3 bases: TGTGCCAGCAGCTTACAGAGCACTGAAGCTTTCTTT.

The V and J genes are TRBV28 and TRBJ1-5; D gene unclear. Germline V gene lookup returns CDR1 MDHEN and CDR2 SYDVKM. The CDR3 consists of 16 residues. The germline V and J ends were trimmed by 6 bases and 0 bases, with 15 bases remaining between them. The CDR3 DNA follows: TGTGCCAGCAGCCCCCTGGGCAGCTATAGCAATCAGCCCCAGCATTTT. Translation gives CASSPLGSYSNQPQHF.

This clone was observed a few times. The rearrangement uses TRBV3-1 (or the pseudogene TRBV3-2) and TRBJ2-7; 7 bases line up with TRBD1. The CDR3 spans 16 residues. Per germline, CDR1 LGHDT and CDR2 YNNKEL (reference sequence). Germline trimming cut 3 bases from V and 1 base from J; bases unmatched to any gene: 9. The CDR3 coding sequence is TGTGCCAGCAGCCACCTGACAGGGTGGGGTTCCTACGAGCAGTACTTC. This sequence encodes CASSHLTGWGSYEQYF.

V is TRBV27 and J is TRBJ2-7; 10 positions match TRBD2. J lost 7 bases, V lost 6 bases, and 12 bases had no gene match. Germline V gene data show CDR1 as MNHEY and CDR2 as SMNVEV (reference sequence). CDR3 length: 15 amino acids. Written as DNA, the CDR3 is TGTGCCAGCAGCCCTAAGCGGGAGGGCCTCTGGGAGCAGTACTTC. Amino acids: CASSPKREGLWEQYF.

This chain connects TRBV11-3 to TRBJ1-1; D is possibly TRBD1 (6 bases). The germline V and J ends were trimmed by 8 bases and 4 bases, with 20 bases remaining between them. CDR1 and CDR2 from the germline V gene are SGHNT and YENEEA. The CDR3 loop spans 15 amino acids. The CDR3 sequence is CASGVGGSRTTEAFF. CDR3 DNA sequence: TGTGCCAGCGGAGTTGGGGGCTCAAGGACCACTGAAGCTTTCTTT.

The count of this clone is one. V and J are TRBV2 and TRBJ2-5, with 11 bases that match TRBD2. Losses at the gene ends were 5 bases for V and 4 bases for J; bases not matched to a gene: 6. The germline gives CDR1 SNHLY, CDR2 FYNNEI. This CDR3 comprises 15 residues. CDR3 in DNA: TGTGCCAGCAGTCCCGGGACTAGCGGTATAGAGACCCAGTACTTC. Residues: CASSPGTSGIETQYF.

J is TRBJ2-1 and V is TRBV9; TRBD2 might be the D (5 bases). The V and J ends lost 0 bases and 7 bases respectively, with 11 bases between them. The CDR3 is 14 residues long. Per the germline V gene, CDR1 is SGDLS and CDR2 is YYNGEE. DNA of the CDR3: TGTGCCAGCAGCGTAGGAGGGAATGGAAATGAGCAGTTCTTC. Its protein is CASSVGGNGNEQFF.

The rearrangement joins TRBV12-1 to TRBJ2-7; no DNA check was done on the table's D call, TRBD1. TRBV12-1 is termed a pseudogene. The CDR3 has 16 residues. CDR3 nucleotide sequence: TGTGCCAGCAGCTTCGCTGATTTCAGGGTGCACTACGAGCAGTACTTC. Translated: CASSFADFRVHYEQYF.